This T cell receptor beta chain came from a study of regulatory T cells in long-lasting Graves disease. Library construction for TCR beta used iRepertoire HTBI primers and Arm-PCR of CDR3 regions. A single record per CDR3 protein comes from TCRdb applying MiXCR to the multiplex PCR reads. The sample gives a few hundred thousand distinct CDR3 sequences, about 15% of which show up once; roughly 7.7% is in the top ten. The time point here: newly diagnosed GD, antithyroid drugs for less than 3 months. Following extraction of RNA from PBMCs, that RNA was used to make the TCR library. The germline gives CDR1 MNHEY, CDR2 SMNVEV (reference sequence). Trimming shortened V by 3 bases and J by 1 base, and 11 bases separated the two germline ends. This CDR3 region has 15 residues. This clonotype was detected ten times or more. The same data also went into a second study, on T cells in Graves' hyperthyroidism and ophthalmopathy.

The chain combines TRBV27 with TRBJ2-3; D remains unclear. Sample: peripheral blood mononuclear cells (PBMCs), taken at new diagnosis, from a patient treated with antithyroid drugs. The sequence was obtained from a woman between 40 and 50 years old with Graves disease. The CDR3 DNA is TGTGCCAGCAGTTTGTTGAGATTCGGCACAGATACGCAGTATTTT. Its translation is CASSLLRFGTDTQYF.